This record covers a single T cell receptor beta chain. No antigen is known for it. Per-base quality was not reported, and no clone a single base away is much larger than it. These data belong to a study of cytomegalovirus exposure and HLA in healthy donors (dated by TCRdb to 2016 to 2017). Regarding the study in general: An earlier analysis of approximately 590 of the donors reported 250 to 300 Gb of sequence data and about 100 million unique TCR beta sequences from about 179 million T cells. The study profiled the T cell repertoires of 666 subjects by immunosequencing and related them to cytomegalovirus serostatus. To study patterns of TCR occurrence, a later analysis re-analyzed previously published TCR beta repertoires from several hundred donors and added high-resolution HLA genotyping. The study aimed to test whether signatures of past pathogen exposure could be identified by cataloging public T cell receptors. On average, around 240,000 unique TCR beta nucleotide sequences were sequenced per donor among 398 genotyped donors of the cohort, with roughly 18% of those sequences being non-productive. Of the roughly 420 genotyped donors, less than 85% were placed in the genetic ancestry cluster associated with self-reported Caucasian donors. A separate validation cohort of 100 to 150 different subjects was used in addition to the roughly 720-subject first cohort. The study combined high-throughput TCR immunosequencing, statistical association of individual TCRs with disease status, and machine learning to predict cytomegalovirus infection status. The later analysis used no new phenotypic data to find candidate immune exposures, relying instead on TCR beta sequences and their occurrence across donors. An earlier analysis of several hundred of the donors applied high-throughput TCR beta sequencing to assess whether each TCR beta V gene segment acted as functional or pseudogenic. An early release covering some 640 HLA-typed donors comprised 250 to 350 gigabases of sequencing data and approximately 80 million unique TCR sequences. All discovery cohort repertoires had been generated using a single sequencing platform. The number of donors typed differed by locus, with about 620-630 for A, B, C, DRB1 and DQB1, 522 for DQA1, 606 for DPA1, and approximately 470 for DPB1. Donor age, sex, ethnicity and CMV serostatus were collected together with the repertoire data. Class I and class II HLA loci were covered by the typing at four-digit resolution. A later genetic analysis took genome-wide SNP genotypes for about three fifths of the roughly 700 donors and used that subset as a discovery cohort. About five DR-DQ haplotypes were treated as single units for association and clustering because of strong linkage in the cohort.

The cohort comprised some 680 healthy bone marrow donors. All cohort members were sampled while nominally healthy, although unrecorded immune exposures were likely present. The donor was CMV seropositive and was included in the group of 250 to 300 seropositive cohort members. A peripheral blood sample was provided by each donor, and peripheral blood mononuclear cells were used for TCR beta sequencing. Genomic DNA extraction from the blood cell samples was performed with the Qiagen DNeasy Blood Extraction Kit. Overall results and qualifications from the work: In a later genetic analysis, fewer N-insertions in productive TCRs were reported among donors in an Asian-associated ancestry cluster than the approximately 710-donor mean. HLA typing was unavailable for some donors at each locus, so association tests used only the typed subset. While some public TCRs were present in many individuals, most TCR sequences turned up only very rarely across donors. In vitro tests confirmed that a few of the cytomegalovirus-associated TCR beta chains recognize cytomegalovirus antigens. A later analysis found that HLA-associated TCR beta chains were more clonally expanded and had lower generation probabilities than equally common non-associated chains. When HLA alleles, especially DR and DQ, strongly co-occurred, TCR associations were difficult to assign to individual alleles. In an earlier analysis of approximately 590 of the donors, most TCR beta V segments appeared in productive rearrangements about 87% or about 30% of the time, broadly matching IMGT annotations. According to a later analysis, most CMV-associated TCR beta chains appeared to be HLA-restricted, and the HLA associations seemed to be driven largely by CMV exposure. The authors suggested that the approach could potentially be generalized to other disease states and immunological phenotypes. Fewer than 20 rarely observed V segments, including chromosome 9 orphons, were excluded from the earlier analysis of about 500 of the donors because counts were too low. Because the 87-base-pair reads could not distinguish some IMGT-functional V segments, including TRBV6-2 and TRBV6-3, those segments were excluded. Presence/absence analyses assumed roughly uniform sequencing depth across donors, an assumption that may not hold. The classifier was reported to diagnose cytomegalovirus status with high specificity and sensitivity in both the original cohort and the validation cohort. A cluster of highly shared sequence variants was judged likely to be a technical artifact of the sequencing pipeline. In a later analysis, over 15,000 TCR beta sequences were associated with specific HLA alleles at a false discovery rate of 0.05. Linkage disequilibrium might explain the correlated functional status among segregating V segments, but an unknown experimental factor could not be excluded. For the cohort, immune exposure information was limited to CMV serostatus. A later genetic analysis associated a missense DCLRE1C variant with V-gene and J-gene trimming of TCR beta chains, and an independent cohort replicated the association. In a later analysis, the rate of TCR association differed among HLA loci, with DRB1 alleles having the most associated TCRs and HLA-C alleles having the fewest. In this cohort, only TCR beta chains were sequenced, and detectable features were limited by the absence of alpha or paired-chain data. In the study, 164 TCR beta chains were listed as associated with cytomegalovirus. Several of the top co-occurrence clusters appeared to be linked to parvovirus B19, influenza, CMV and Epstein-Barr virus, according to a later analysis. A further reported finding was that TCR beta sequences accurately predicted the HLA-A and HLA-B alleles for most subjects in the first cohort.

Library prep was done by the immunoSEQ multiplex PCR assay. For the multiplex PCR, a mixture combining 60 forward primers for TCR Vbeta segments and 13 reverse primers for TCR Jbeta segments was used. The CDR3 region of rearranged TCR beta genes was amplified from genomic DNA with a multiplex PCR assay. On the Illumina HiSeq System, the amplified TCR beta libraries were sequenced as 87-base-pair reads. The study's processing was this. In a later analysis, tens of millions of unique TCR beta chains were counted across the 500 to 850 repertoires, and roughly 10 million of these chains were shared by at least two donors. Raw reads were error-corrected and collapsed into unique sequences by a nearest-neighbor algorithm in which closely related sequences were merged to remove PCR and sequencing errors. V, D and J gene segments were assigned by aligning CDR3 sequences to IMGT reference sequences. For a sequence to be retained, at least a six-nucleotide match to both a V gene segment and a J gene segment was required. A rearrangement counted as productive if the CDR3 had no stop codons and remained in frame with V and J, and every other rearrangement counted as non-productive. CDR3 was defined according to IMGT convention as the region running from the second conserved V-encoded cysteine to the conserved J-encoded phenylalanine. The earlier analysis of about 610 of the donors excluded sequences that lacked an unambiguous match to a single V gene segment. An earlier analysis of almost 600 of the donors classified V segments as functional when productive rearrangements were above 56.7% and as segregating when the standard deviation between donors was above 5%. A statistical classification framework was built for diagnosing cytomegalovirus status from the catalog of TCR beta chain sequences. V and J gene assignment, in a later analysis, came from comparing TCR nucleotide sequences with IMGT/GENE-DB human TR gene sequences. Using the TCRdist pipeline, a later analysis assigned CDR3 sequences along with most-parsimonious VDJ recombination scenarios. In a later analysis, each TCR beta chain was defined by its CDR3 amino acid sequence together with its V-gene family, and reads lacking a unique V-gene family were excluded. As a way to deal with suspected cross-contamination and a sequencing artifact, a later analysis dropped hundreds of nucleotide sequences that were highly shared and had low generation probability. For each public chain, a later analysis derived a clonal expansion index from normalized ranks of inferred template counts within each repertoire. Generation probabilities in a later analysis came from a VDJ recombination model fitted to out-of-frame rearrangements, and those results were checked against IGoR. A later analysis scored TCR-TCR, TCR-HLA and TCR-CMV co-occurrence with hypergeometric tests, applying a repertoire-size bias correction to TCR pairs. To estimate false discovery rates, a later analysis permuted the HLA or CMV assignments 20 times. In a later analysis, co-occurring TCRs were grouped using DBSCAN, with TCRdist sequence similarity added in when clustering inside HLA-allele-positive subsets. Repertoires with fewer than 30,000 or more than 120,000 public chains, plus five repertoires with anomalous nucleotide sharing, were excluded from co-occurrence clustering. Sourced from immuneACCESS, this table was stored by TCRdb with only in-frame sequences that have V and J called. A share of the clones is absent; for the studies checked, an unresolved V gene accounts for under half, and the remainder has no known explanation. That table furnishes V, J and clone size, whereas the DNA furnished D and trimming. The sample table shows around 180,000 clones, and 84% are seen once. The leading ten clones occupy around 1.2% of the sample.

The germline V gene supplies CDR1 SGHNT and CDR2 YENEEA. Measured from the cysteine to the phenylalanine, the CDR3 is 15 residues long. The read is trimmed to its CDR3 DNA, 45 bases read in frame from base 1. Relative to germline, V is missing 5 bases and J is missing 7 bases, with 11 bases of the junction outside any gene match. This chain is built from TRBV11-3 and TRBJ2-3; the junction holds 8 bases that match TRBD1. The sample was PBMCs. This sequence was found in a girl aged 2 to 9 in good health and CMV-seropositive. The CDR3 reads as follows: CASSPLGQGYHTQYF. The bases are TGTGCCAGCAGCCCCCTAGGACAGGGATATCATACGCAGTATTTT.